Sequencing of this TCR beta chain was carried out in a study of multiple sclerosis patients with progressive multifocal leukoencephalopathy. Regarding time point: time of PML onset. Profiled with immunoSEQ multiplex PCR; TCRdb holds only in-frame clones, not every one. The sample lists roughly 32,000 clones; roughly 84% were seen once. With 7 bases clipped from V and 5 bases from J, the junction kept 5 bases outside the gene matches. The V gene's germline CDR1 is GTSNPN and CDR2 SVGIG (reference sequence). The CDR3 is 13 amino acids. This TCR was sampled from a human donor with progressive multifocal leukoencephalopathy. This sample comprised PBMCs, obtained from a patient treated with natalizumab. V usage is TRBV30 and J usage is TRBJ2-3; 11 positions match TRBD1. The CDR3, as DNA: TGTGCCTTGGACAGGGGGCAGGGAGATACGCAGTATTTT. Protein sequence: CALDRGQGDTQYF.